These T cell receptor beta chains were read from a single sample in a study of shared clonotypes between healthy human individuals. TCRdb's copy holds only in-frame clones and misses some; the assay was immunoSEQ multiplex PCR. The data show some 2,100,000 clones, about 93% seen once. Sequencing was carried out using naive CD8+ T cells from PBMCs. The source of these receptors is a man aged 18 to 30 in good health. Some clones in this sample may be carry-over from other donors' samples. Each CDR3 is given with its conserved first and last residue. Fields, in order: J gene, clone size, D gene, V gene, CDR3 DNA, CDR3 protein. A D gene is named only where the DNA matches it firmly. The size entry is marked missing in some rows and otherwise reads once, few, many or a size class.

J: TRBJ1-2
size: .
D: .
V: TRBV9
DNA: TGTGCCAGCAGCGTAAGTGGTGCGCCAAAAGGCTACACCTTC
CDR3: CASSVSGAPKGYTF

J: TRBJ2-2
size: .
D: .
V: TRBV2
DNA: TGTGCCAGCCTCTCCGGGCCTGGCACCTCGAACACCGGGGAGCTGTTTTTT
CDR3: CASLSGPGTSNTGELFF

J: TRBJ2-1
size: once
D: .
V: TRBV9
DNA: TGTGCCAGCAGCGTAGGAGGAGAAGGGGAGCAGTTCTTC
CDR3: CASSVGGEGEQFF

J: TRBJ2-7
size: .
D: .
V: TRBV10-3
DNA: TGTGCCATCAAGATGGGGCCTGCCTACGAGCAGTACTTC
CDR3: CAIKMGPAYEQYF

J: TRBJ2-7
size: .
D: TRBD2
V: TRBV29-1
DNA: TGCAGCGTGCTGGGACTAGCGGGCGCACCTATCTACGAGCAGTACTTC
CDR3: CSVLGLAGAPIYEQYF

J: TRBJ2-7
size: .
D: TRBD2
V: TRBV29-1
DNA: TGCAGCGTTGGGGCTAGCGGGATGGGAGGGGCCTCCGAGCAGTACTTC
CDR3: CSVGASGMGGASEQYF

J: TRBJ1-1
size: few
D: .
V: TRBV27
DNA: TGTGCCAGCAGTTTACAGGGGAGAAACACTGAAGCTTTCTTT
CDR3: CASSLQGRNTEAFF

J: TRBJ1-2
size: .
D: TRBD1
V: TRBV4-1
DNA: TGCGCCAGCAGCCAACTAGGGGGCCTTAACTATGGCTACACCTTC
CDR3: CASSQLGGLNYGYTF

J: TRBJ2-7
size: .
D: TRBD2
V: TRBV7-9
DNA: TGTGCCAGCCGTAGCGGGAGGCACCCCTACGAGCAGTACTTC
CDR3: CASRSGRHPYEQYF

J: TRBJ2-3
size: .
D: .
V: TRBV10-3
DNA: TGTGCCATCGGAAGCACAGATACGCAGTATTTT
CDR3: CAIGSTDTQYF

J: TRBJ1-3
size: .
D: .
V: TRBV2
DNA: TGTGCCAGAAGAGCCTCTCTTGAAAACACCATATATTTT
CDR3: CARRASLENTIYF

J: TRBJ2-7
size: .
D: .
V: TRBV7-8
DNA: TGTGCCAGCAACAGTCCGGGGGAACCAGAAACTTTC
CDR3: CASNSPGEPETF

J: TRBJ1-2
size: .
D: .
V: TRBV27
DNA: TGTGCCAGCAGTTTAGGCAGGTTTAACTATGGCTACACCTTC
CDR3: CASSLGRFNYGYTF

J: TRBJ2-2
size: .
D: .
V: TRBV6-5
DNA: TGTGCCAGCAGTTACTCCGAGGGGTTATACACCGGGGAGCTGTTTTTT
CDR3: CASSYSEGLYTGELFF

J: TRBJ2-1
size: .
D: .
V: TRBV12-5
DNA: TGTGCTAGTGGTTCGGGACCCAGCTCCTACAATGAGCAGTTCTTC
CDR3: CASGSGPSSYNEQFF